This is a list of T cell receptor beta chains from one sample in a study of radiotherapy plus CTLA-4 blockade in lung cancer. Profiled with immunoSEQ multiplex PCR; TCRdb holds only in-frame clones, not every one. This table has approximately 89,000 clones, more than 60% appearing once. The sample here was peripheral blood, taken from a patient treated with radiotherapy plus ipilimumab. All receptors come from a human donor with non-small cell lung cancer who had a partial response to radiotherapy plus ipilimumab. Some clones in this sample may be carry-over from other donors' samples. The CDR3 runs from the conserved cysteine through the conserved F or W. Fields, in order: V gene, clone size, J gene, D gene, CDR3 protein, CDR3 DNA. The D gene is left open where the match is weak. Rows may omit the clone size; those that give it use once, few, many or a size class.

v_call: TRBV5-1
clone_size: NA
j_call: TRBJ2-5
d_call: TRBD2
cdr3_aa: CASSPDLAVETQYF
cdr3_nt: TGCGCCAGCAGTCCAGACCTAGCGGTAGAGACCCAGTACTTC

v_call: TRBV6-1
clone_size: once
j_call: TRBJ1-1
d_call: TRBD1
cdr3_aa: CASSQTGSTEAFF
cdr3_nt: TGTGCCAGCAGTCAGACAGGGAGCACTGAAGCTTTCTTT

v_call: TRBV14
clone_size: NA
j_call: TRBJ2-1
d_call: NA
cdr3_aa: CASSQVRGIMYNEQFF
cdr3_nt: TGTGCCAGCAGCCAAGTTAGGGGCATAATGTACAATGAGCAGTTCTTC

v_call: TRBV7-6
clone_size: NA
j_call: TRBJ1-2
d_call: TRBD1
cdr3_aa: CASSGGQGYGYTF
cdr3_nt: TGTGCCAGCAGCGGTGGACAGGGCTATGGCTACACCTTC

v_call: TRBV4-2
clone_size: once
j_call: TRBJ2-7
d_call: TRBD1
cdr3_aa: CASSQGTGGLGEQYF
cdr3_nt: TGTGCCAGCAGCCAAGGGACAGGGGGCCTGGGGGAGCAGTACTTC

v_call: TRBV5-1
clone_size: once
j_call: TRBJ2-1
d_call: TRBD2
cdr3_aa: CASSLGLAGGDEQFF
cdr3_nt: TGCGCCAGCAGCTTGGGGCTAGCGGGAGGGGATGAGCAGTTCTTC

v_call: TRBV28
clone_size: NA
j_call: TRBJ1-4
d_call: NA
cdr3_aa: CASSAPGLLNEKLFF
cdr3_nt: TGTGCCAGCAGTGCCCCCGGACTTCTTAATGAAAAACTGTTTTTT

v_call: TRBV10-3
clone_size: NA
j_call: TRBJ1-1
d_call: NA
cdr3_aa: CAISGAGVFSEAFF
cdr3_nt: TGTGCCATCAGTGGCGCTGGAGTTTTCAGTGAAGCTTTCTTT

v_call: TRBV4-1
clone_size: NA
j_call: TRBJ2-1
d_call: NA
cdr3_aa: CASSPHSEVYNEQFF
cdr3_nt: TGCGCCAGCAGCCCCCATAGCGAGGTCTACAATGAGCAGTTCTTC

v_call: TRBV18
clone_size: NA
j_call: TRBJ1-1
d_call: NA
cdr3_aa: CASSPARLNTEAFF
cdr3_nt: TGTGCCAGCTCACCAGCCAGGTTGAACACTGAAGCTTTCTTT

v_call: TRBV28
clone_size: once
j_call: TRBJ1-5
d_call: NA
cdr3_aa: CASSSQGQGHQPQHF
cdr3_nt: TGTGCCAGCAGTTCCCAGGGGCAGGGGCATCAGCCCCAGCATTTT

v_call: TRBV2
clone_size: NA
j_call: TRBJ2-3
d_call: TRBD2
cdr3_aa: CASRWEGYTDTQYF
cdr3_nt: TGTGCCAGCAGGTGGGAGGGCTACACAGATACGCAGTATTTT

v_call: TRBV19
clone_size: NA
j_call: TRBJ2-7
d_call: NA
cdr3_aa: CASRAGASYEQYF
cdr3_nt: TGTGCCAGTAGGGCAGGTGCCTCCTACGAGCAGTACTTC

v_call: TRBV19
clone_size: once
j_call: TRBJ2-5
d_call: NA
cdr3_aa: CASSFTKERVETQYF
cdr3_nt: TGTGCCAGTAGTTTCACTAAGGAGAGGGTGGAGACCCAGTACTTC

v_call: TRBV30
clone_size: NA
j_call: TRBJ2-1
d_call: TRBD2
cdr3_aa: CAWSVSGLIFFF
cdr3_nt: TGTGCCTGGAGTGTTTCGGGACTAATTTTCTTCTTC

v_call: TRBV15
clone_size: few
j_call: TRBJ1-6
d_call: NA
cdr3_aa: CATSRALGVGSPLHF
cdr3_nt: TGTGCCACCAGCAGAGCTCTAGGGGTTGGTTCACCCCTCCACTTT

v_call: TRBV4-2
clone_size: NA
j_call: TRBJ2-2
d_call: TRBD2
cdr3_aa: CASSLGLAGNTGELFF
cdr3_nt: TGTGCCAGCAGCTTGGGGCTAGCGGGGAACACCGGGGAGCTGTTTTTT

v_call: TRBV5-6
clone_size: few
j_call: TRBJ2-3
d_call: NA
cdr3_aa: CASSLGSVF
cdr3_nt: TGTGCCAGCAGCTTGGGGTCGGTGTTT

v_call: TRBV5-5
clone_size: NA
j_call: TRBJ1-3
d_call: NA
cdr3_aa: CASSFGGWLPGSGNTIYF
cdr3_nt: TGTGCCAGCAGCTTTGGGGGCTGGTTGCCAGGGTCTGGAAACACCATATATTTT

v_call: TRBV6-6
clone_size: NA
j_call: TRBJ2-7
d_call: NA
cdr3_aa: CASRAEAGFHEQYF
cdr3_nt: TGTGCCAGCAGGGCCGAGGCGGGTTTCCACGAGCAGTACTTC

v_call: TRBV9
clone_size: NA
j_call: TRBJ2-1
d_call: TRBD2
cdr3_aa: CASSTQAGSLYNEQFF
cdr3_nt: TGTGCCAGCAGCACCCAAGCGGGGTCACTATACAATGAGCAGTTCTTC

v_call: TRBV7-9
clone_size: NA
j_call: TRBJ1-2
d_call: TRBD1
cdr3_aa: CASSRQGGFYGYTF
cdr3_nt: TGTGCCAGCAGTAGACAGGGGGGCTTCTATGGCTACACCTTC

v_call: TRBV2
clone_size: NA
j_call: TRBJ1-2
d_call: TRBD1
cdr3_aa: CASTRRQGVDYGYTF
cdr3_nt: TGTGCCAGCACCCGTAGACAGGGGGTCGACTATGGCTACACCTTC

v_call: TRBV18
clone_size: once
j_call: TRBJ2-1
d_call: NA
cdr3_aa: CASSPYRARLYEQFF
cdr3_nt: TGTGCCAGCTCACCATACAGGGCCCGGCTTTATGAGCAGTTCTTC

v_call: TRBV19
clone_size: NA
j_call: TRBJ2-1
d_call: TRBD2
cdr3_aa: CASSRPSGEGRHNEQFF
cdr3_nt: TGTGCCAGTAGTAGGCCCTCGGGGGAGGGCCGCCACAATGAGCAGTTCTTC

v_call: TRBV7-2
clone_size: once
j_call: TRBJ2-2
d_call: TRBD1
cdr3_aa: CASSLWTGLGTGELFF
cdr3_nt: TGTGCCAGCAGCCTATGGACAGGGTTGGGAACCGGGGAGCTGTTTTTT

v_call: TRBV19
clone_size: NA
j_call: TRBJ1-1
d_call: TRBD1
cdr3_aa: CASSDIGTDTEAFF
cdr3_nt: TGTGCCAGTAGCGACATAGGGACAGACACTGAAGCTTTCTTT